One sample yielded the 4 T cell receptor beta chains listed below, sequenced in a study of control samples from healthy donors and cancer patients. Profiling relied on immunoSEQ multiplex PCR, and the TCRdb table lists in-frame clones only, not all of them. The sample shows approximately 100,000 clones, around 88% of them seen only once. Specimen: blood. These receptors were obtained from a man aged 30 to 39 in good health.

J is TRBJ1-3 and V is TRBV7-9, with D unresolved. The CDR3 is made up of 14 amino acids. Germline-derived CDR1 and CDR2 are SEHNR and FQNEAQ (reference sequence). The V end lost 1 base, the J end lost 4 bases, and 8 bases lay between the germline ends. In DNA form, the CDR3 reads TGTGCCAGCAGCTTAGGGCAGTCCGGAAACACCATATATTTT. It codes for CASSLGQSGNTIYF.

Note on this clone: Its ends do not fully match the called genes, so a read error is possible. The chain uses TRBV18 and TRBJ1-5, with a possible D match to TRBD1 (6 bases). CDR1 is KGHSH, CDR2 LQKENI, per germline. The CDR3 totals 14 residues. In DNA form, the CDR3 reads TGTGCCAGCTCATCACCGGGGGGCAAGCAGCCCCAGCATTTT. This sequence encodes CASSSPGGKQPQHF.

The chain combines TRBV18 with TRBJ1-4, with D unclear. Per germline, CDR1 KGHSH and CDR2 LQKENI. The CDR3 sequence is 13 residues long. V was pared by 4 bases and J by 5 bases, with 8 bases between. As DNA, the CDR3 is TGTGCCAGCTCACGTGGAGCGAATGAAAAACTGTTTTTT. Amino acids: CASSRGANEKLFF.

Only one count was recorded for this clone. The J gene is TRBJ1-1, the V gene TRBV15; D gene uncertain. Per germline, CDR1 LNHNV and CDR2 YYDKDF (reference sequence). The V and J ends lost 6 bases and 6 bases respectively, with 20 bases between them. This CDR3 is built from 15 residues. The CDR3 sequence is CATRYESGVGSEAFF. The CDR3 nucleotides are TGTGCCACCAGGTACGAGTCCGGGGTAGGCTCTGAAGCTTTCTTT.